This TCR beta chain was profiled in a study of graft-versus-host responses after intestinal transplantation. Study overall: Isolated intestinal, liver-intestinal, or multivisceral transplants had been given to the recipients. For around three years after anti-thymocyte globulin induction, all recipients took tacrolimus and steroids. Study conclusions and caveats: Maximum circulating GvH clone levels tracked with early post-transplant HvG decreases. Allografts carried high graft-versus-host to host-versus-graft clonal ratios in patients having graft-donor T cell macrochimerism.

Regarding this clone: Its antigen is still unknown.

Germline trimming cut 3 bases from V and 0 bases from J; bases unmatched to any gene: 2. The CDR3 runs to 16 residues. The V gene's germline CDR1 is SGHNT and CDR2 YYREEE (reference sequence). The repertoire was sequenced with immunoSEQ multiplex PCR; TCRdb's copy has only in-frame clones and lacks some. The table shows roughly 90,000 clones, with 88% occurring only once. This specimen was unstimulated CD4+ T cells sorted from spleen or lymph node cells, taken before transplant. V and J are TRBV5-4 and TRBJ2-7; TRBD2 agrees at 14 bases. This receptor was identified in a human donor who was the organ donor for an intestinal transplant. CDR3 loop: CASSSTSGRVSYEQYF. The CDR3 region has the DNA TGTGCCAGCAGCTCGACTAGCGGGAGGGTCTCCTACGAGCAGTACTTC.